Sequencing of this T cell receptor beta chain was carried out in a study of T-cell memory formation after mild COVID-19. TCRdb recomputed calls from the 5' RACE reads with MiXCR, one row per CDR3 protein. The data contain fewer than 500,000 distinct CDR3 sequences, roughly 23% of them singletons. There are many counts of this clonotype. What it recognizes is unknown. At one boundary the junction diverges from the germline segment, which might be a read error. This CDR3 is built from 15 residues. Germline V CDR1 and CDR2: SGHRS, YFSETQ. General observations from the study: Contracting clones from day 15 to 85 showed balanced CD4/CD8; later expanders favored CD4+.

Sequences were obtained from PBMCs or a T cell subset sorted from them (not recorded which). The sequence derives from an adult woman who had mild COVID-19 (a few samples of this study predate the infection). Cell type and time point are not known. The chain uses TRBV5-1 and TRBJ2-6; D unresolved. CDR3 sequence: CASSLSGSGANVLTF. The CDR3, as DNA: TGTGCCAGCAGCTTAAGTGGCTCTGGGGCCAACGTCCTGACTTTC.